The text below deals with one TCR beta chain. This sample is part of a study of blood T cell repertoires in COVID-19. Original handling: Cell counts per sample came from amplifying reference gene primers. Using immunoSEQ multiplex PCR, the repertoire was profiled, and TCRdb retains in-frame clones only, with some absent. From that table come the V and J calls and clone size; the DNA was used to work out D and trimming. The table has about 300,000 clones, 86% seen once. Donors in Cohort 3 counted as recovered after two negative PCRs, clearance, or symptom resolution. The sample consisted of PBMCs or T cells enriched from blood (not recorded which). The source of this sequence is a man under 40 who had recovered from COVID-19.

The CDR3 here is CASSFGGSIYEQYF. The CDR3 DNA reads TGCGCCAGCAGCTTTGGCGGGAGCATCTACGAGCAGTACTTC. J is TRBJ2-7 and V is TRBV5-1; 7 bases align to TRBD2. The CDR3 spans 14 residues. Germline-derived CDR1 and CDR2 are SGHRS and YFSETQ. Trimming removed 2 bases from V and 3 bases from J; junction bases left unmatched: 5.